What follows describes a single T cell receptor beta chain. Germline CDR1 SGHRS, CDR2 YFSETQ. The CDR3 has 14 amino acids. Trimming removed 4 bases from V and 1 base from J, with 12 bases in between. The data belong to a study of cytomegalovirus exposure and HLA in healthy donors. PCR used 60 Vbeta primers and 13 Jbeta primers. Only in-frame clones appear in the TCRdb table, and some are missing; sequencing was by immunoSEQ multiplex PCR. The repertoire holds about 98,000 clones, with roughly four fifths as singletons. This TCR came from a female donor in good health and CMV-seropositive. The chain carries TRBV5-1 and TRBJ2-7; no definite D call. The sample consisted of PBMCs. DNA for the CDR3: TGCGCCAGCAGCCTAACCTTAGCTTCCTACGAGCAGTACTTC. This sequence encodes CASSLTLASYEQYF. The full variable domain, rest sourced from reference TRBV5-1 and TRBJ2-7, is KAGVTQTPRYLIKTRGQQVTLSCSPISGHRSVSWYQQTPGQGLQFLFEYFSETQRNKGNFPGRFSGRQFSNSRSEMNVSTLELGDSALYLCASSLTLASYEQYFGPGTRLTVT.